A few counts support the clone carrying this T cell receptor (beta chain). Its antigen is undetermined. This sample stems from a study of blood T cells in healthy people across ages. The people who gave samples were healthy Caucasians from Russia, aged 6 to 90. A minimum of 6 micrograms of total RNA was extracted per sample. Findings and limits, study-wide: Any conclusive comparison of naive versus antigen-experienced cells was prevented by using unsorted PBMCs.

A sample-barcoded 5' primer and a J-beta primer mix were used in a second PCR of roughly 6 to 11 cycles. TCRdb processed the 5' RACE reads anew with MiXCR; each CDR3 protein has one entry. Of about 1.1 million distinct CDR3 sequences listed, under 40% are singletons. The germline V gene encodes CDR1 SGHKS and CDR2 YYEKEE (reference sequence). The CDR3 consists of 15 residues. V was clipped by 0 bases and J by 5 bases, with 11 bases between them. This TCR derives from a man aged 18-30 years in good health. Sequencing was performed on blood. The chain recombines TRBV5-5 with TRBJ1-4, with unresolved D. CDR3 region: CASSLETDRNEKLFF. The CDR3 DNA follows: TGTGCCAGCAGCTTGGAAACCGACCGAAATGAAAAACTGTTTTTT.